This T cell receptor (beta chain) was found in a study of cytomegalovirus exposure and HLA in healthy donors. Study-wide context: It was reported in a later analysis that the same platform had been used for the roughly 130 validation repertoires as for the roughly 650 first-cohort repertoires. General observations from the study: Reportedly, diagnosis of cytomegalovirus status by the classifier showed high specificity and sensitivity.

The V end lost 2 bases, the J end lost 1 base, and 11 bases lay between the germline ends. Per germline, CDR1 MNHEY and CDR2 SMNVEV (reference sequence). The CDR3 totals 15 residues. Notes on this clone: Its antigen is not identified.

Produced via immunoSEQ multiplex PCR; TCRdb's table is partial and in-frame only. The sample lists 300,000 to 400,000 clones, 86% seen once, with 0.83% in the top ten. The sequence was collected from a woman in her late teens or twenties in good health and CMV-seronegative. Sequenced sample: PBMCs. This chain connects TRBV27 to TRBJ1-1; tentatively, D is TRBD1 (5 bases). The CDR3 nucleotides are TGTGCCAGCAGTTTACTCCAGGGTCGGAACACTGAAGCTTTCTTT. Residues: CASSLLQGRNTEAFF.